The source of this T cell receptor (beta chain) is a study of T cells in Graves' hyperthyroidism and ophthalmopathy. On the study more broadly: Peripheral blood draws took place at initial diagnosis, ahead of any treatment.

Findings and caveats of the study: Most expanded thyroid clonotypes above 0.001 recurred in blood.

The TCR beta CDR3 regions underwent amplification using RNA transcripts as the source. The TCR CDR3 first-round RT-PCR relied on the HTBI primer set. TCRdb re-derived calls from the multiplex PCR reads in MiXCR, one entry per CDR3 protein. The top ten clones hold roughly 3.4% of a sample with a few hundred thousand distinct CDR3 sequences, approximately 15% of them seen once. Details on this clonotype: What it recognizes is unknown.

With 5 bases clipped from V and 4 bases from J, the junction kept 8 bases outside the gene matches. The CDR3 consists of 15 residues. Per germline, CDR1 SGHNT and CDR2 YENEEA. The receptor's source is a woman in her thirties or forties with Graves' ophthalmopathy. The sequencing input was blood. V usage is TRBV11-3 and J usage is TRBJ1-2; 9 nucleotides line up with TRBD1. CDR3 in DNA: TGTGCCAGCAGCAAACAGGGGGCGCTTTCCTATGGCTACACCTTC. Its protein is CASSKQGALSYGYTF.